The next 22 T cell receptor beta chains were all read from a single sample in a study of shared clonotypes between healthy human individuals. Sequenced by immunoSEQ multiplex PCR; TCRdb stores in-frame clones only, minus some. The sample includes fewer than 400,000 clones, under 80% of them seen just once. The sequencing sample was made of memory CD4+ T cells sorted from blood. Stated subset: CD45RA-negative fraction. These receptors were obtained from a man aged 25 to 45 in good health.

The rearrangement links TRBV7-3 to TRBJ2-7; 11 bases agree with TRBD2. With 2 bases clipped from V and 4 bases from J, the junction kept 7 bases outside the gene matches. The CDR3 loop spans 16 amino acids. Looked up from germline, CDR1 is SGHTA and CDR2 is FQGTGA. CDR3 loop: CASSLVPSGRLYEQYF. CDR3 bases: TGTGCCAGCAGCTTAGTGCCTAGCGGGAGGTTGTACGAGCAGTACTTC.

This clone was detected only once. The chain employs TRBV20-1 and TRBJ2-5; D is unresolved. V lost 3 bases and J 10 bases, leaving 9 bases between the germline ends. The length of the CDR3 is 10 residues. From germline, CDR1 is DFQATT and CDR2 SNEGSKA (reference sequence). For the CDR3, the DNA is TGCAGTGCTAGTATGGCTGGCCAGTACTTC. This encodes CSASMAGQYF.

Written as DNA, the CDR3 is TGTGCCAGCAGGGTCCTAGCGGGAGTTTACGAGCAGTACTTC. This gives the protein CASRVLAGVYEQYF. This sequence joins TRBV28 and TRBJ2-7; 10 nucleotides match TRBD2. Trimming took 6 bases from V and 4 from J; bases not matched to a gene: 6. The V gene's germline CDR1 is MDHEN and CDR2 SYDVKM. This CDR3 spans 14 amino acids.

J is TRBJ2-3 and V is TRBV7-6; 8 nucleotides align to TRBD2. With 5 bases clipped from V and 6 bases from J, the junction kept 7 bases outside the gene matches. The CDR3 loop spans 14 amino acids. Germline V gives CDR1 SGHVS, CDR2 FNYEAQ. The CDR3 protein is CASSGLGGDDTQYF. CDR3 DNA: TGTGCCAGCAGCGGCCTCGGGGGGGACGATACGCAGTATTTT. Full variable domain (outside the CDR3, taken from reference TRBV7-6 and TRBJ2-3): GAGVSQSPRYKVTKRGQDVALRCDPISGHVSLYWYRQALGQGPEFLTYFNYEAQQDKSGLPNDRFSAERPEGSISTLTIQRTEQRDSAMYRCASSGLGGDDTQYFGPGTRLTVL.

V is TRBV14 and J is TRBJ2-5; 11 bases fit TRBD2. Germline CDR1 and CDR2: SGHDN and FVKESK. V trimming: 1 base; J trimming: 1 base; junction bases outside the gene matches: 2. The CDR3 is 16 amino acids. CDR3: CASSQGGLAAQETQYF. CDR3 DNA sequence: TGTGCCAGCAGCCAAGGGGGACTAGCGGCCCAAGAGACCCAGTACTTC.

V is TRBV6-1 and J is TRBJ1-5, with D uncertain. V gave up 4 bases and J gave up 4 bases, with 8 bases separating them. The CDR3 totals 13 residues. Per germline, CDR1 MNHNS and CDR2 SASEGT. The chain's CDR3 is CASSAVGNQPQHF. The CDR3 coding sequence is TGTGCCAGCAGTGCCGTTGGGAATCAGCCCCAGCATTTT.

The J gene is TRBJ1-1, the V gene TRBV28; D unclear. Trimming removed 5 bases at V and 3 bases at J, with 10 bases between. There are 13 residues in the CDR3. Per germline, CDR1 MDHEN and CDR2 SYDVKM. CDR3 region: CASSSASYTEAFF. For the CDR3, the DNA is TGTGCCAGCAGTAGTGCATCGTACACTGAAGCTTTCTTT.

This chain joins TRBV19 and TRBJ1-1; D call uncertain. Germline V CDR1 and CDR2: LNHDA, SQIVND (reference sequence). Deletions cut 6 bases from V and 0 bases from J, with 11 bases between. This CDR3 comprises 14 residues. CDR3 protein: CASRVGIMNTEAFF. CDR3 bases: TGTGCCAGTAGGGTCGGCATTATGAACACTGAAGCTTTCTTT. The full variable domain, completed using reference TRBV19 and TRBJ1-1, is DGGITQSPKYLFRKEGQNVTLSCEQNLNHDAMYWYRQDPGQGLRLIYYSQIVNDFQKGDIAEGYSVSREKKESFPLTVTSAQKNPTAFYLCASRVGIMNTEAFFGQGTRLTVV.

The chain combines TRBV28 with TRBJ2-5; the match to TRBD2 covers 14 bases. CDR1 is MDHEN and CDR2 is SYDVKM in the germline V gene. The CDR3 consists of 16 residues. V was pared by 4 bases and J by 4 bases, with 5 bases of the junction left unmatched. The CDR3 nucleotides read TGTGCCAGCAGTTCCAGGACTAGCGGGAGGAGAGAGACCCAGTACTTC. It codes for CASSSRTSGRRETQYF.

CDR3 DNA sequence: TGTGCCAGCGTGAGTGGGGGTTTGTATGGCTACACCTTC. It encodes CASVSGGLYGYTF. The V gene is TRBV28, the J gene TRBJ1-2, with a tentative D call TRBD1 (5 bases). The germline CDR1 and CDR2 sequences are MDHEN and SYDVKM. The CDR3 loop spans 13 amino acids. V gave up 8 bases and J gave up 5 bases, with 15 bases separating them.

This chain joins TRBV5-4 and TRBJ1-1; the D is unclear. The CDR3 covers 13 residues. CDR1 is SGHNT, CDR2 YYREEE, per germline (reference sequence). V gave up 3 bases and J gave up 7 bases, with 13 bases separating them. The CDR3 sequence is CASSSTGLFEAFF. CDR3 bases: TGTGCCAGCAGCTCAACCGGGCTCTTTGAAGCTTTCTTT.

J is TRBJ1-5 and V is TRBV5-6; D gene uncertain. V dropped 3 bases and J dropped 2 bases, with 12 bases sitting between them. CDR1 and CDR2 from the germline V gene are SGHDT and YYEEEE. The CDR3 is 15 residues long. The CDR3 coding sequence is TGTGCCAGCAGCTCGAGCGTTATGGGCAATCAGCCCCAGCATTTT. It translates to CASSSSVMGNQPQHF. Filled out from reference TRBV5-6 and TRBJ1-5, the complete variable domain reads DAGVTQSPTHLIKTRGQQVTLRCSPKSGHDTVSWYQQALGQGPQFIFQYYEEEERQRGNFPDRFSGHQFPNYSSELNVNALLLGDSALYLCASSSSVMGNQPQHFGDGTRLSIL.

Points on this clone: The sample has other DNA sequences that encode this CDR3 too. The rearrangement links TRBV5-1 to TRBJ2-7; D ambiguous. This CDR3 region has 14 residues. Per the germline V gene, CDR1 is SGHRS and CDR2 is YFSETQ. Deletions cut 0 bases from V and 0 bases from J, with 7 bases between. The CDR3 DNA is TGCGCCAGCAGCTTGGCCGGCAGCTCCTACGAGCAGTACTTC. It specifies CASSLAGSSYEQYF.

V usage is TRBV6-6 and J usage is TRBJ2-7, with D possibly TRBD1 on 5 matching bases. V dropped 2 bases and J dropped 3 bases, with 11 bases sitting between them. The CDR3 is 14 amino acids. Per germline, CDR1 MNHNY and CDR2 SVGAGI (reference sequence). The CDR3 DNA sequence: TGTGCCAGCAGTTACAAAGGGGCCAGCTACGAGCAGTACTTC. Protein product: CASSYKGASYEQYF.

The chain recombines TRBV28 with TRBJ2-2; D not resolved. Germline V gene sequence: CDR1 MDHEN, CDR2 SYDVKM. V shed 6 bases and J shed 3 bases, with 11 bases lying between them. This CDR3 contains 14 residues. The DNA for the CDR3 is TGTGCCAGCAGGAAGACACATTACACCGGGGAGCTGTTTTTT. Translating it yields CASRKTHYTGELFF.

The chain carries TRBV6-1 and TRBJ1-6; D is perhaps TRBD1 (5 bases). The germline V gene encodes CDR1 MNHNS and CDR2 SASEGT. This CDR3 contains 15 residues. Trimming pared 5 bases from V and 2 bases from J, leaving 10 bases between. The CDR3 sequence is CASSLGRTYNSPLHF. The CDR3 DNA reads TGTGCCAGCAGTTTGGGACGGACCTATAATTCACCCCTCCACTTT.

This clone was seen more than once but under ten times. V usage is TRBV28 and J usage is TRBJ2-5, with a weak D call TRBD1 (5 bases). The length of the CDR3 is 15 residues. CDR1 and CDR2 (germline): MDHEN, SYDVKM. The V gene lost 2 bases and the J gene lost 4 bases, with 14 bases spanning the gap. CDR3 sequence reads: CASSLGQGWGETQYF. In DNA, the CDR3 is TGTGCCAGCAGTTTAGGGCAGGGTTGGGGAGAGACCCAGTACTTC.

The rearrangement joins TRBV7-3 to TRBJ1-1; D gene uncertain. In germline, CDR1 is SGHTA, CDR2 FQGTGA. The CDR3 has 15 residues. V was trimmed by 2 bases and J by 0 bases, leaving 10 bases between them. CDR3 residues: CASSLGVQMNTEAFF. For the CDR3, the DNA is TGTGCCAGCAGCTTAGGTGTCCAAATGAACACTGAAGCTTTCTTT.

This clone has at least ten counts. The chain recombines TRBV10-3 with TRBJ2-7, with 7 bases identical to TRBD1. Germline-derived CDR1 and CDR2 are ENHRY and SYGVKD. This CDR3 region has 14 residues. The trim removed 4 bases at V and 0 bases at J, leaving 3 bases unmatched. The CDR3 loop reads CAISVAGGSYEQYF. In DNA form, the CDR3 reads TGTGCCATCAGTGTAGCAGGGGGCTCCTACGAGCAGTACTTC.

CDR3 region: CASSTGLYEQYF. CDR3 coding DNA: TGTGCCAGCAGCACGGGACTTTACGAGCAGTACTTC. This sequence joins TRBV7-8 and TRBJ2-7, with D perhaps matching TRBD2 (6 bases). The CDR3 extends over 12 amino acids. V lost 5 bases and J 4 bases, leaving 9 bases between the germline ends. Germline CDR1 SGHVS, CDR2 FQNEAQ.

The chain combines TRBV5-1 with TRBJ2-7; 9 bases are a match to TRBD1. The CDR3 totals 15 residues. V was pared by 3 bases and J by 0 bases, with 4 bases of the junction left unmatched. CDR1 and CDR2 from the germline V gene are SGHRS and YFSETQ. The CDR3 DNA reads TGCGCCAGCAGCTCACAGGGGGCGAGCTCCTACGAGCAGTACTTC. Protein: CASSSQGASSYEQYF.

The V call is TRBV5-4, the J call TRBJ2-1; D might be TRBD2 (7 bases). Germline CDR1 reads SGHNT; CDR2 reads YYREEE (reference sequence). Trimming took 5 bases from V and 10 from J, leaving 19 bases between them. The CDR3 covers 14 residues. The chain's CDR3 is CASRLGGGRGEQFF. The CDR3 nucleotides are TGTGCCAGCAGGTTAGGGGGGGGGCGAGGGGAGCAGTTCTTC.